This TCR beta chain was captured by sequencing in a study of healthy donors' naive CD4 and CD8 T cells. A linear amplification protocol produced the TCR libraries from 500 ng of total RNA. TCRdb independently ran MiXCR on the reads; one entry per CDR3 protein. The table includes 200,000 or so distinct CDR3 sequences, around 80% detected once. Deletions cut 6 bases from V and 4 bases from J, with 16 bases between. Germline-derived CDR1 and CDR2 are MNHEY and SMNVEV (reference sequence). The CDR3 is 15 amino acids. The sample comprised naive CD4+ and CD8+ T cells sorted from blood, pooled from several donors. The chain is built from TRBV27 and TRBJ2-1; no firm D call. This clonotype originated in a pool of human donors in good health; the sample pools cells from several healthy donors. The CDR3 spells CASSPLELRYNEQFF. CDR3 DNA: TGTGCCAGCAGCCCCTTGGAGTTAAGGTACAATGAGCAGTTCTTC.